This TCR beta chain was captured by sequencing in a study of human T cells and chemical hapten exposure. Study-level background: How much TCR each sample yielded varied, mostly because pooled library volumes differed slightly.

Findings and limits, study-wide: Significantly more large CDR3 similarity clusters arose among expanded TCRs than among controls.

The library gave individual cDNA molecules unique molecular identifiers. TCRdb reprocessed the RACE reads with MiXCR, giving one entry per CDR3 protein. The table shows tens of thousands of distinct CDR3 sequences, with 8% to 10% occurring only once. V was shortened by 4 bases and J by 5 bases, with 14 bases between the two germline ends. The CDR3 is made up of 14 amino acids. Specified time point: pre-sensitization, week 0. The treatment is: therapeutic diphenylcyclopropenone sensitization with weekly scalp DPC. Concerning this clonotype: The antigen remains unidentified.

The starting material was whole blood, obtained in connection with sensitization to the hapten diphenylcyclopropenone (DPC). The V call is TRBV12-3 or TRBV12-4, the J call TRBJ1-1; D might be TRBD1 (6 bases). The sequence derives from a woman aged 40 to 50 with alopecia areata. Some clones in this sample may be carry-over from other donors' samples. The CDR3 nucleotides read TGTGCCAGCAGTTCTTCAGGGGTTGGGACTGAAGCTTTCTTT. Its translation: CASSSSGVGTEAFF.